One TCR beta chain is described in this entry. This clonotype occurred many times. Which antigen it targets is not known. No base qualities exist here, and no much larger clone lies one base off it. Taken with the paper, the label for time point translates to: patch test 3, about 24 weeks after DPC sensitization. The label giving this sample's treatment or condition can be read as: therapeutic diphenylcyclopropenone sensitization with weekly scalp DPC. At each patch-test visit, blood was drawn before the patch test was applied. To be eligible, patients had to be aged 18 to 70, diagnosed with alopecia and judged suitable for DPC therapy, while pregnant patients were excluded. Total RNA was extracted from unfractionated whole blood that had been collected in Tempus Blood RNA tubes. This entry is derived from a study of human T cells and chemical hapten exposure (dated by TCRdb to 2020 to 2022). Describing the broader study: For sensitization, 2% DPC in acetone was applied to a roughly 2 cm by roughly 2 cm area of upper inner arm skin. Weekly therapeutic DPC doses were additionally applied to the scalp of patients throughout the roughly 23-week study period. Patch testing was performed on the upper back with Finn chambers containing 0.01% DPC, and the patch tests were scored after 6 days according to International Contact Dermatitis Research Group standards. Alopecia areata with under or over 50% scalp involvement, alopecia totalis and alopecia universalis were represented in the patient cohort, which was mostly female. Libraries were pooled for sequencing, and variation in per-sample TCR yields was attributed mainly to small differences in library volumes within the pool. The study tracked peripheral blood TCR repertoire changes in vivo during primary and secondary sensitization to the hapten diphenylcyclopropenone (DPC) in alopecia patients. Blood was sampled from patients pre-sensitization (week 0) and at 2, 6 and about 24 weeks after DPC sensitization. Twenty-nine alopecia patients provided blood for TCR sequencing at one to four time points (pre-sensitization, 2, 6 and 24 weeks). The paper as a whole reports these results and caveats: Compared with pre-sensitization or healthy control sets, expanded TCRs formed significantly more large CDR3 similarity clusters, which is consistent with antigen-driven responses. A positive correlation was found between the number of PT1 expanded TCRs and patch test score, with significance reached at thresholds 8, 16 and 32 but not 4. After repeated subsampling, changes were observed in the strength of the expansion versus patch-test correlation and in the threshold at which the correlation became significant. Alopecia, a presumed autoimmune disease, was present in all patients, so the immune response of the patients might differ from that of healthy individuals. DPC sensitization did not change the number of TCRs with a frequency above 1 in 1000, and there was no evidence of changes in global repertoire structure.

Including the terminal cysteine and phenylalanine, the CDR3 comprises 13 residues. Only the CDR3 DNA is retained, 39 bases long and in frame from the first base. The trim is 2 bases for V and 4 bases for J, with a gap of 8 bases between the germline ends. The germline V gene gives CDR1 as MNHEY and CDR2 as SVGEGT. The method was RACE. Sequencing took place on a NextSeq 500. During library preparation, unique molecular identifiers were attached to individual cDNA molecules so that TCRs could be counted in a quantitative, reproducible way. For every blood RNA sample, sequencing covered both the TCR alpha and TCR beta chains. The authors' analysis ran thus. Samples had a median of about 90,000 TCRs, with a range from about 23,224 to 700,000. V, J and CDR3 annotation of the TCR reads was carried out using the Decombinator software suite. For PS versus PT1 abundance plots, all samples were subsampled to the same number of TCRs (28,000). Expanded TCRs were defined as absent before sensitization and observed at least eight times at the 2-week time point. Through fastp at Q25 and MiXCR, TCRdb rebuilt clones from the public reads, retaining in-frame beta chains. Rows are combined by CDR3 protein, so each entry shows the most common genes and DNA. The V and J calls, along with clone size, are taken from TCRdb and not from the paper's own processing. This sample gives roughly 50,000 distinct CDR3 sequences in total; 9.9% of them show up just once. The ten largest clones take up around 17% of the sample.

The clonotype originates from a woman aged 40 to 50 with alopecia areata. Some clones in this sample may be carry-over from other donors' samples. The specimen comprised whole blood, sampled in connection with sensitization to the hapten diphenylcyclopropenone (DPC). The chain was built from TRBV6-2 or TRBV6-3 and TRBJ1-2; the D gene is not confidently resolved. The CDR3 protein: CASSYSQTYGYTF. The DNA sequence is given as TGTGCCAGCAGTTACAGTCAGACCTATGGCTACACCTTC.